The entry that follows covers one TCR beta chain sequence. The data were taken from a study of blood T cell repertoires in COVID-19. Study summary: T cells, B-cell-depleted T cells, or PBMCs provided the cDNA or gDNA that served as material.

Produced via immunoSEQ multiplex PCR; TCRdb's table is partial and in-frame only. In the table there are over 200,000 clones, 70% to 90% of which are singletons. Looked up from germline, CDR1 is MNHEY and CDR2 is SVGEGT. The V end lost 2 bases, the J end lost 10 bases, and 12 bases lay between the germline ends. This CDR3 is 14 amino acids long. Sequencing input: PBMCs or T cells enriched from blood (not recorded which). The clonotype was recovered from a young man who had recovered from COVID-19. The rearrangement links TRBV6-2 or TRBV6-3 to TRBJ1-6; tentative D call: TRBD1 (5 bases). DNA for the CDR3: TGTGCCAGCAGTTACGGCGGGGCTCGGTCACCCCTCCACTTT. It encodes CASSYGGARSPLHF.